This TCR beta chain comes out of a study of CD8+ T cells in alopecia areata. Background on the study: Tofacitinib dosing lasted 6 to 18 months, which was then followed by 6 months off drug. Treated patients were scored for severity by percent of scalp affected.

Study findings and constraints: Among the top 100, expanded CD8+ clones, as well as scalp clonality, were significantly decreased by tofacitinib. Patients shared TCRs less clearly than mice did, possibly for HLA-related reasons.

Isolated RNA was reverse transcribed into cDNA used as the sequencing template. Sequenced by immunoSEQ multiplex PCR; TCRdb stores in-frame clones only, minus some. The repertoire holds about 100,000 clones, 44% seen once, with roughly a sixth in the top ten. A few counts support this clone. The antigen remains undetermined. The treatment is: oral pan-JAK inhibitor, 5-10 mg twice daily. The input for sequencing was CD8+ T cells sorted from blood, taken at week 24, from a patient treated with tofacitinib. The sequence was collected from a human donor with alopecia areata.

In DNA form, the CDR3 reads TGTGCCAGCTCACCACCGGCGAACAGGGACGAGACCCAGTACTTC. Encoded protein: CASSPPANRDETQYF. The chain recombines TRBV18 with TRBJ2-5, with D possibly TRBD1 on 6 matching bases. Germline assignment: CDR1 KGHSH and CDR2 LQKENI. The CDR3 covers 15 residues. V lost 0 bases, J lost 5 bases, and 13 bases lay in between.